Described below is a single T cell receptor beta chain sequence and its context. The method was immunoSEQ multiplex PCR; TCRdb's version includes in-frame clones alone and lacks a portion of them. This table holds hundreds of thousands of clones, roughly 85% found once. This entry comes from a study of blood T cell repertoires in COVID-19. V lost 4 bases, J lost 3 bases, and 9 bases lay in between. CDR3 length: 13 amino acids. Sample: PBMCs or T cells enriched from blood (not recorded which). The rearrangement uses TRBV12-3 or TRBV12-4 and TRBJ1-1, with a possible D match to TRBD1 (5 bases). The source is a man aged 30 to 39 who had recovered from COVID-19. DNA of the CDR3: TGTGCCAGCAGTTCGACAGTTCACACTGAAGCTTTCTTT. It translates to CASSSTVHTEAFF.